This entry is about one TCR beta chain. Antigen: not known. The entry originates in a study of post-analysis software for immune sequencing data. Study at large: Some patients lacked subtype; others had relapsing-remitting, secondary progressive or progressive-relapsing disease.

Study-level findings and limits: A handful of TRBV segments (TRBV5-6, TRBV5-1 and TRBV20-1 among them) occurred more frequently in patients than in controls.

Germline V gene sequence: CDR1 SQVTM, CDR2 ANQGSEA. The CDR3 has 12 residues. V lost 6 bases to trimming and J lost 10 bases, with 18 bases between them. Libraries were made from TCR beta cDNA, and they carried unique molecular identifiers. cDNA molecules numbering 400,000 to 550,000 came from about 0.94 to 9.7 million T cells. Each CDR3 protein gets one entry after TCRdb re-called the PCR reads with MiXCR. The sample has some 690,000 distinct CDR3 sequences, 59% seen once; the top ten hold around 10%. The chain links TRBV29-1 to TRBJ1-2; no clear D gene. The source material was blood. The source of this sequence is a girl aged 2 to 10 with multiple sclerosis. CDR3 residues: CSVNKRAGNYTF. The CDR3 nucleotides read TGCAGCGTCAACAAACGTGCGGGGAACTACACCTTC.